This T cell receptor beta chain was captured in a study of T cells after yellow fever vaccination. Whole-study findings and limits: The study noted that FACS-sorted repertoires could contain abundant clonotypes contaminating from the bulk population.

V was clipped by 4 bases and J by 3 bases, with 13 bases between them. The CDR3 has 14 amino acids. Germline V gives CDR1 SGHRS, CDR2 YFSETQ. Concerning this clonotype: The antigen is unknown.

TCRdb called the 5' RACE reads again in MiXCR, with one record for every CDR3 protein. Of 300,000 to 400,000 distinct CDR3 sequences listed, 3% to 4.5% are singletons. The V and J genes are TRBV5-1 and TRBJ1-2; D possibly corresponds to TRBD1 (5 bases). Sequences were derived from PBMCs, sampled 5 days after the yellow fever booster vaccination. This receptor was obtained from a man aged 18 to 35 who received the YFV17D yellow fever vaccine. The CDR3 is CASSRSGKDYGYTF. CDR3 sequence (DNA): TGCGCCAGCAGCAGGTCAGGGAAGGACTATGGCTACACCTTC.